This T cell receptor (beta chain) was obtained from a study of tissue T cells after allogeneic stem cell transplantation. Study-wide results and caveats: In patients and mice, blood and spleen missed much of tissue repertoire. TCR repertoires tracked anatomic similarity, regardless of disease or transplant status.

As for time point: mouse harvest day 7 after allogeneic transplant. Each mouse received 10^7 T-cell-depleted marrow cells plus 10^6 splenic CD5+ T cells by tail vein. B6 (H2b) cells into BALB/c (H2d) mice; tissues taken at day 7 or 14. With 2 bases removed from V and 0 bases from J, the gap between germline ends came to 6 bases. The germline CDR1 and CDR2 sequences are KGHPV and FQNQEV (reference sequence). The CDR3 has 14 residues. TCRdb's table, derived via immunoSEQ multiplex PCR, lists solely in-frame clones and lacks some. The table has roughly 7,000 clones, about 53% seen once. The sample holds a few counts of this clone. Its antigen remains unknown. The genes are named according to mouse. Read coverage stops 1 residue before the CDR3 terminus; the germline J gene supplies the remainder.

Sequencing was performed on gut tissue. The chain combines TRBV26 with TRBJ2-3, with no clear D. The TCR comes from a female BALB/c mouse given C57BL/6 T cells with graft-versus-host disease after an allogeneic hematopoietic cell transplant. The CDR3 bases that were read are TGTGCCAGCAGTCTGGGTATTAGTGCAGAAACGCTGTAT. Amino acid sequence: CASSLGISAETLY. The complete CDR3 reads CASSLGISAETLYF.